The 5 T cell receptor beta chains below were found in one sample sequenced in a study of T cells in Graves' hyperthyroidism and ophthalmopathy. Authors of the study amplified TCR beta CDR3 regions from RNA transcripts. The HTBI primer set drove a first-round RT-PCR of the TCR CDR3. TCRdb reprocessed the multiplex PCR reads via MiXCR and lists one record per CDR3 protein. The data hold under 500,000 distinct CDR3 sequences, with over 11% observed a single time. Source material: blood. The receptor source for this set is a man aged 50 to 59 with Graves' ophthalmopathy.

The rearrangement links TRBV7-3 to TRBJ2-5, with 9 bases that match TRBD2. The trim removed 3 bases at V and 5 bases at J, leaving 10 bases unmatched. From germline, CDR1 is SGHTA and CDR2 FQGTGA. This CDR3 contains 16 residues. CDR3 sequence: CASSFWGGREKETQYF. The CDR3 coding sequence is TGTGCCAGCAGCTTCTGGGGCGGGAGGGAGAAGGAGACCCAGTACTTC.

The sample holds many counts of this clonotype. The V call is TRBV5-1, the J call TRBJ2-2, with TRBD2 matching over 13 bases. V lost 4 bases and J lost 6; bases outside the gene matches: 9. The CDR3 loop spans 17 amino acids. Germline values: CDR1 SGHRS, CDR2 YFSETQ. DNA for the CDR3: TGCGCCAGCAGCCGAAGGACTAGCGGGAGTATACCCGGGGAGCTGTTTTTT. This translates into CASSRRTSGSIPGELFF.

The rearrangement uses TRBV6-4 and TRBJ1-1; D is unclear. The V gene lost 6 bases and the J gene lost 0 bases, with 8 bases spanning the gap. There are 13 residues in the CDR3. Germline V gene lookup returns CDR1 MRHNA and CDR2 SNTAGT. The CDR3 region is CASRLEMNTEAFF. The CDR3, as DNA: TGTGCCAGCAGACTTGAGATGAACACTGAAGCTTTCTTT.

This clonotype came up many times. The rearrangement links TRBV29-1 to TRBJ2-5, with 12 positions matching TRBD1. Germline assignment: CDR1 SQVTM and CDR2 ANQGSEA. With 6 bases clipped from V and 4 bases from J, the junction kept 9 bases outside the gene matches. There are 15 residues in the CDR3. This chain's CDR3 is CSVRDRGRSRETQYF. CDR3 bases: TGCAGCGTCCGGGACAGGGGGCGGTCCCGAGAGACCCAGTACTTC.

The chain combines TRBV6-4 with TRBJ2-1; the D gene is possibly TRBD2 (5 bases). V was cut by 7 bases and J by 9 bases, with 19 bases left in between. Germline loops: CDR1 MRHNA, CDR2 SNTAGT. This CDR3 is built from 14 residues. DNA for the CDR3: TGTGCCAGCATGGTTTCCGACAATGGAGGTGAGCAGTTCTTC. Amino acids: CASMVSDNGGEQFF.